These 11 T cell receptor beta chains were sequenced from one sample in a study of cytomegalovirus exposure and HLA in healthy donors. It was with 60 Vbeta and 13 Jbeta primers that the PCR ran. The data were produced by immunoSEQ multiplex PCR, yet TCRdb's version contains in-frame clones alone and is incomplete. The sample records fewer than 180,000 clones, roughly 80% being singletons. The material sequenced was PBMCs. All receptors come from a human donor in good health.

This chain connects TRBV30 to TRBJ2-5; D is uncertain. The CDR3 length is 11 residues. CDR1 and CDR2 (germline): GTSNPN, SVGIG (reference sequence). Deletions cut 4 bases from V and 0 bases from J, with 3 bases between. CDR3 sequence: CAWNNQETQYF. CDR3 coding DNA: TGTGCCTGGAACAACCAAGAGACCCAGTACTTC.

This clone was recorded once. The chain carries TRBV7-6 and TRBJ1-1; perhaps TRBD1 as D (6 bases). In germline, CDR1 is SGHVS, CDR2 FNYEAQ. Between the trimmed V and J ends, which lost 3 bases and 10 bases, there was a span of 18 bases. The CDR3 totals 14 residues. The CDR3 reads CASSLGAGATSAFF. CDR3 DNA sequence: TGTGCCAGCAGCTTGGGGGCGGGGGCAACTTCAGCTTTCTTT.

The CDR3 coding sequence is TGTGCCAGCAGCTCCGGACGGGGGGCCGGCAGCACAGATACGCAGTATTTT. Protein: CASSSGRGAGSTDTQYF. This chain links TRBV5-6 with TRBJ2-3, with D possibly being TRBD2 (7 bases). Germline values: CDR1 SGHDT, CDR2 YYEEEE. V was trimmed by 3 bases and J by 0 bases, leaving 17 bases between them. This CDR3 is built from 17 residues.

The rearrangement links TRBV5-6 to TRBJ2-4, with D tentatively TRBD2 (5 bases). With 2 bases removed from V and 5 bases from J, the gap between germline ends came to 11 bases. The germline CDR1 and CDR2 sequences are SGHDT and YYEEEE. CDR3 length: 14 residues. CDR3 loop: CASSFVDGENIQYF. The CDR3 coding sequence is TGTGCCAGCAGCTTTGTGGACGGGGAAAACATTCAGTACTTC. Based on the CDR3 plus reference TRBV5-6 and TRBJ2-4, the full variable domain is DAGVTQSPTHLIKTRGQQVTLRCSPKSGHDTVSWYQQALGQGPQFIFQYYEEEERQRGNFPDRFSGHQFPNYSSELNVNALLLGDSALYLCASSFVDGENIQYFGAGTRLSVL.

This chain connects TRBV6-5 to TRBJ1-1; weak D call: TRBD1 (5 bases). The CDR3 is 12 residues long. Trimming took off 5 bases at V and 7 bases at J, with 11 bases between the two ends. Germline loops: CDR1 MNHEY, CDR2 SVGAGI. CDR3 bases: TGTGCCAGCAGTCGACCCGGGGGTGAAGCTTTCTTT. It yields the protein CASSRPGGEAFF.

J is TRBJ1-3 and V is TRBV5-5; D unresolved. Germline values: CDR1 SGHKS, CDR2 YYEKEE (reference sequence). This CDR3 comprises 14 residues. Trimming cost V 3 bases and J 0 bases, with 7 bases left between them. The CDR3 DNA reads as TGTGCCAGCAGCTCCACAAACTCTGGAAACACCATATATTTT. It translates to CASSSTNSGNTIYF.

V and J are TRBV5-6 and TRBJ2-3; tentative D call: TRBD2 (7 bases). CDR3 length equals 16 residues. V dropped 0 bases and J dropped 2 bases, with 13 bases sitting between them. CDR1 is SGHDT and CDR2 is YYEEEE in the germline V gene. CDR3 DNA: TGTGCCAGCAGCTTGGATCGGGGGGCGTCCACAGATACGCAGTATTTT. This translates into CASSLDRGASTDTQYF.

This chain links TRBV7-9 with TRBJ1-2; D is ambiguous. The CDR3 length is 12 residues. CDR1 is SEHNR and CDR2 is FQNEAQ in the germline V gene (reference sequence). Trimming removed 5 bases from V and 3 bases from J, with 7 bases in between. The CDR3 sequence: CASSVSDYGYTF. CDR3 bases: TGTGCCAGCAGCGTTAGTGACTATGGCTACACCTTC. Using reference TRBV7-9 and TRBJ1-2 for the parts outside the CDR3, the full variable domain is DTGVSQNPRHKITKRGQNVTFRCDPISEHNRLYWYRQTLGQGPEFLTYFQNEAQLEKSRLLSDRFSAERPKGSFSTLEIQRTEQGDSAMYLCASSVSDYGYTFGSGTRLTVV.

V usage is TRBV9 and J usage is TRBJ1-1; 9 bases are a match to TRBD1. The CDR3 contains 15 residues. Germline V gene sequence: CDR1 SGDLS, CDR2 YYNGEE. The junction had 9 bases not matched to a gene; V was cut back by 3 bases and J by 6 bases. This chain's CDR3 is CASSASTGGIAEAFF. The DNA of the CDR3 is TGTGCCAGCAGCGCGTCGACAGGGGGAATCGCTGAAGCTTTCTTT.

The chain carries TRBV19 and TRBJ2-5; 11 positions match TRBD1. The germline gives CDR1 LNHDA, CDR2 SQIVND (reference sequence). The J segment lost 1 base and the V segment lost 4 bases, leaving 8 bases of the junction unmatched. CDR3 length equals 17 residues. The CDR3 spells CASSTLSGTGGQETQYF. The CDR3 DNA is TGTGCCAGTAGTACCTTGTCGGGGACAGGGGGCCAAGAGACCCAGTACTTC.

V usage is TRBV6-6 and J usage is TRBJ1-1; D possibly corresponds to TRBD1 (5 bases). The length of the CDR3 is 15 residues. Germline V lookup: CDR1 MNHNY, CDR2 SVGAGI (reference sequence). Trimming removed 0 bases from V and 2 bases from J, with 10 bases in between. The CDR3 is CASSYSGGGNTEAFF. The CDR3 nucleotides read TGTGCCAGCAGTTACTCGGGGGGGGGTAACACTGAAGCTTTCTTT.